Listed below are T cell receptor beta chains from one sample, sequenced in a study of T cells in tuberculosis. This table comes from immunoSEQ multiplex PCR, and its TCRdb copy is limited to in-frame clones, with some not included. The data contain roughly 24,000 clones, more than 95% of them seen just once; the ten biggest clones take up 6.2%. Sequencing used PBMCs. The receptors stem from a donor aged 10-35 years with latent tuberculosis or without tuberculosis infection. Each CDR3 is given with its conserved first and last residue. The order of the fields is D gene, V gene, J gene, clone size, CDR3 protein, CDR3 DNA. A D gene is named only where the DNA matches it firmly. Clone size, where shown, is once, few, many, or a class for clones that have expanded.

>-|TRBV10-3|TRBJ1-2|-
CAIRETGTTHGYTF
TGTGCCATCAGGGAAACAGGGACCACTCATGGCTACACCTTC
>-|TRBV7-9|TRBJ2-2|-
CASSLAGGATGELFF
TGTGCCAGCAGCTTAGCGGGGGGAGCCACCGGGGAGCTGTTTTTT
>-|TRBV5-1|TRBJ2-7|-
CASSLARVGDEQYF
TGCGCCAGCAGCTTGGCCAGGGTTGGTGACGAGCAGTACTTC
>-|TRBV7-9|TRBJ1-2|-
CASSLSTQGPTGIPYGYTF
TGTGCCAGCAGCTTAAGTACACAGGGCCCCACCGGGATTCCTTATGGCTACACCTTC
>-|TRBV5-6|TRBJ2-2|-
CASSLLSGDGELFF
TGTGCCAGCAGCTTGCTGTCGGGGGACGGGGAGCTGTTTTTT
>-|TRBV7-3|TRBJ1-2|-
CASSPAQGSGYTF
TGTGCCAGCAGCCCCGCTCAGGGCTCTGGCTACACCTTC
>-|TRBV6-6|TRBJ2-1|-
CASLIPSSYNEQFF
TGTGCCAGCCTGATTCCTAGCTCCTACAATGAGCAGTTCTTC
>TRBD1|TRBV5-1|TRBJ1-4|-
CASSLAGTGGEKLFF
TGCGCCAGCAGCTTAGCCGGGACAGGGGGAGAAAAACTGTTTTTT
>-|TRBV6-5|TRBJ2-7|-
CASSPLGAYEQYF
TGTGCCAGCAGTCCCCTCGGGGCCTACGAGCAGTACTTC
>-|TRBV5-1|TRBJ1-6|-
CASSLGGQPNSYNSPLHF
TGCGCCAGCAGCTTGGGAGGACAGCCGAACTCCTATAATTCACCCCTCCACTTT
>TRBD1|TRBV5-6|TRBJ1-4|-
CASSSGTGWEKLFF
TGTGCCAGCAGCTCCGGGACAGGCTGGGAAAAACTGTTTTTT
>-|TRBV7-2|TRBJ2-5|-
CASSPRQSQETQYF
TGTGCCAGCAGCCCGCGACAGTCCCAAGAGACCCAGTACTTC
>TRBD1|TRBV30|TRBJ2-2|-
CAYGQVNTGELFF
TGTGCCTACGGACAGGTGAACACCGGGGAGCTGTTTTTT
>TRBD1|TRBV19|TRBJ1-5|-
CASTPDRGQPQHF
TGTGCCAGTACCCCGGACAGGGGTCAGCCCCAGCATTTT
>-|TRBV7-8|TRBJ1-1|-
CASSLVSVHTEAFF
TGTGCCAGCAGCTTAGTCTCCGTCCACACTGAAGCTTTCTTT
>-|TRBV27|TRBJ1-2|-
CASSPNQYRDVYGYTF
TGTGCCAGCAGTCCCAATCAGTACAGGGATGTCTATGGCTACACCTTC
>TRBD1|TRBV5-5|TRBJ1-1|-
CASSLGTGVHWNTEAFF
TGTGCCAGCAGCTTGGGGACAGGGGTCCACTGGAACACTGAAGCTTTCTTT
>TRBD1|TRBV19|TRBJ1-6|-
CASSPSRDRGRNSPLHF
TGTGCCAGTAGTCCGTCCCGGGACAGGGGACGAAATTCACCCCTCCACTTT
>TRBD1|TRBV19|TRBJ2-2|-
CASRPDRVGTGELFF
TGTGCCAGTAGACCTGACAGGGTGGGCACCGGGGAGCTGTTTTTT
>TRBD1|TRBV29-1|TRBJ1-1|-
CSVEKAQQGADEAFF
TGCAGCGTGGAAAAGGCGCAACAGGGGGCTGATGAAGCTTTCTTT
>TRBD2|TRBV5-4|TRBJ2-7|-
CASRDGLAGLYEQYF
TGTGCCAGCAGGGACGGACTAGCGGGCCTCTACGAGCAGTACTTC
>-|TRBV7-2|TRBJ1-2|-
CASSYGGYGYTF
TGTGCCAGCAGCTACGGGGGCTATGGCTACACCTTC
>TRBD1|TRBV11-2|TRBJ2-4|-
CASSLDFGDRQNF
TGTGCCAGCAGCTTAGATTTTGGGGACAGGCAGAACTTC
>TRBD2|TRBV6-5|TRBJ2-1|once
CASSYAGGNEQFF
TGTGCCAGCAGTTACGCGGGAGGGAATGAGCAGTTCTTC
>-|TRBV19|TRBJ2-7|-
CASSIDIRGYEQYF
TGTGCCAGTAGTATAGATATCCGGGGCTACGAGCAGTACTTC
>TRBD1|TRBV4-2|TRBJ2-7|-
CASSRPGQGLGEQYF
TGTGCCAGCAGCCGCCCGGGACAGGGGTTGGGCGAGCAGTACTTC
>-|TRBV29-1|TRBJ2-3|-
CSAYRDVSSTDTQYF
TGCAGCGCCTACAGGGACGTTTCTAGCACAGATACGCAGTATTTT
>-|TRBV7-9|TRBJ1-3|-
CASSLSVGGEGNTIYF
TGTGCCAGCAGCTTAAGTGTCGGCGGGGAAGGAAACACCATATATTTT
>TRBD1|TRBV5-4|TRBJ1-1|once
CASSFTRGSTEAFF
TGTGCCAGCAGTTTTACCAGGGGGAGCACTGAAGCTTTCTTT